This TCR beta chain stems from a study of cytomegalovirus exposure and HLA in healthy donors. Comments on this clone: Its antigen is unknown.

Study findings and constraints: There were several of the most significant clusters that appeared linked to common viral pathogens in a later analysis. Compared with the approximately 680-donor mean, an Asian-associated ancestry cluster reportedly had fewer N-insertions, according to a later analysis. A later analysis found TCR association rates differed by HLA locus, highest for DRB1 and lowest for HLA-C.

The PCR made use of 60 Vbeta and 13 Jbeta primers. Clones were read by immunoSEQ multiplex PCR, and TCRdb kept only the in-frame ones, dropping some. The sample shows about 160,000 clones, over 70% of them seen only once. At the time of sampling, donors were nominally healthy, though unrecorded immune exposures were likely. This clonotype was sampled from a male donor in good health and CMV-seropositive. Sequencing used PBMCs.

DNA of the CDR3: TGTGCCAGCTCAGACCGAGATCGGACTGGCTCCTACGAGCAGTACTTC. Protein sequence: CASSDRDRTGSYEQYF. V and J are TRBV18 and TRBJ2-7, with D possibly matching TRBD2 (5 bases). The ends were cut back, 5 bases at V and 0 bases at J, with 17 bases in the middle. The CDR3 is 16 residues long. Germline V gene lookup returns CDR1 KGHSH and CDR2 LQKENI.